This note documents a single TCR beta chain sequence. This CDR3 comprises 16 residues. Trimming stripped 0 bases from V and 0 bases from J, with 9 bases between. Germline V gene lookup returns CDR1 MNHNS and CDR2 SASEGT. Measured with immunoSEQ multiplex PCR; TCRdb has only the in-frame clones, and not every one. The table has approximately 300,000 clones, about 89% seen once. These data belong to a study of blood T cell repertoires in COVID-19. Study details: From the United States, Italy and Spain came samples of acute and convalescent COVID-19.

Clinical history reported by participants formed the basis on which cohorts were assigned. Cohort 3 donors counted as recovered after two negative PCRs, clearance, or resolved symptoms. The clonotype comes from a man in his sixties who had recovered from COVID-19. The chain is built from TRBV6-1 and TRBJ1-3; no definite D call. The sequenced sample was PBMCs or T cells enriched from blood (not recorded which). CDR3 nucleotides: TGTGCCAGCAGTGAAGCGCTTGGTAGCTCTGGAAACACCATATATTTT. Encoded protein: CASSEALGSSGNTIYF.